The 2 T cell receptor beta chains below all came from one sample that was sequenced in a study of shared clonotypes between healthy human individuals. CD45RO negativity and positive selection for CCR7 defined naive CD8 cells, a population that excluded terminally differentiated effector memory CD45RA+ cells. Produced via immunoSEQ multiplex PCR; TCRdb's table is partial and in-frame only. Of around 2,100,000 clones listed, just under 95% are singletons. Sequencing was performed on naive CD8+ T cells sorted from blood. These receptors originate from a man between 18 and 29 years old in good health.

J is TRBJ2-3 and V is TRBV12-5, with D hard to call. In germline, CDR1 is LGHNT, CDR2 FRNRAP. This CDR3 is 14 amino acids long. V shed 7 bases and J shed 3 bases, with 14 bases lying between them. As DNA, the CDR3 is TGTGCTAGTGTCGGCGGAAATTGGACAGATACGCAGTATTTT. It encodes CASVGGNWTDTQYF.

This CDR3 reads CASSLRGKSYGYTF. For the CDR3, the DNA is TGTGCCAGCAGCTTACGGGGGAAGAGCTATGGCTACACCTTC. This rearrangement joins TRBV6-5 to TRBJ1-2; D is possibly TRBD1 (5 bases). Germline CDR1 is MNHEY and CDR2 is SVGAGI. Trimming pared 6 bases from V and 4 bases from J, leaving 15 bases between. The CDR3 loop spans 14 amino acids.